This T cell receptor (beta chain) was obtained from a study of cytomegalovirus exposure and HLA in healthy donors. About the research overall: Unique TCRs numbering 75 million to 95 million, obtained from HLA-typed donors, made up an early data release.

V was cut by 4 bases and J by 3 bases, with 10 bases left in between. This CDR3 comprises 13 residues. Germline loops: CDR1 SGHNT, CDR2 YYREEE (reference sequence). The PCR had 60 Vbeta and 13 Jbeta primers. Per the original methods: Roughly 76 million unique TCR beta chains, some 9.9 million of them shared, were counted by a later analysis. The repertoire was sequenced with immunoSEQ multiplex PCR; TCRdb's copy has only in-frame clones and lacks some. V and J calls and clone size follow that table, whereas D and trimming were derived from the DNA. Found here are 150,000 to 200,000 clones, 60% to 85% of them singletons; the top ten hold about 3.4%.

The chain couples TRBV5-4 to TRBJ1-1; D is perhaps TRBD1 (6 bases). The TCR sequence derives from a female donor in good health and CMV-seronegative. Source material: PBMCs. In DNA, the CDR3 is TGTGCCAGCAGCCTAGGACAGTACACTGAAGCTTTCTTT. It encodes CASSLGQYTEAFF.